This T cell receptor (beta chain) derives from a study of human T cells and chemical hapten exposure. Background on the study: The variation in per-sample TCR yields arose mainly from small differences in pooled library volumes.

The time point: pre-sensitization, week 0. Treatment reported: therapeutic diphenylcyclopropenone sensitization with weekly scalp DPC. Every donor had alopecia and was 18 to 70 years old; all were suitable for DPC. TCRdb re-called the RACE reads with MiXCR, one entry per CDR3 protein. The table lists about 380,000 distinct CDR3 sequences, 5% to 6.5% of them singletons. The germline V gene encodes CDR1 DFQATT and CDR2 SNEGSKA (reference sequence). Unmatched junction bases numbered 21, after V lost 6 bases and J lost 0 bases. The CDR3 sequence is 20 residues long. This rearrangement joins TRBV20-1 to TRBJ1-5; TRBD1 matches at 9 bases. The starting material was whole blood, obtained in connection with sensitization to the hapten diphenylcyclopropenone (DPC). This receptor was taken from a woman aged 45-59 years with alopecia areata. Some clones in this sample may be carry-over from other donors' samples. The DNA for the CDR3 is TGCAGTGCCAAAACCCCGGGACAGGGATTTGTGGGGGATAGCAATCAGCCCCAGCATTTT. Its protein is CSAKTPGQGFVGDSNQPQHF.